The entry that follows covers one T cell receptor (beta chain) sequence. As yet, its antigen is unknown. The CDR3 has 14 amino acids. Germline CDR1 reads SGHRS; CDR2 reads YFSETQ. Trimming cost V 4 bases and J 6 bases; bases outside gene matches: 3. The sample comes from a study of cytomegalovirus exposure and HLA in healthy donors. Study results and limitations: Sequencing likely produced, as an artifact, a cluster of highly shared sequence variants.

In the PCR, 60 Vbeta and 13 Jbeta primers were used. TCRdb's table, derived via immunoSEQ multiplex PCR, lists solely in-frame clones and lacks some. This repertoire includes just over 150,000 clones. The chain couples TRBV5-1 to TRBJ2-1; 11 bases align to TRBD1. The clonotype originates from a man aged 25-45 years in good health and CMV-seronegative. Sequencing was performed on PBMCs. Here the CDR3 DNA reads TGCGCCAGCAGCGTAGGGACAGGGGGCAATGAGCAGTTCTTC. Amino acids: CASSVGTGGNEQFF. Variable domain in full (rest from reference TRBV5-1 and TRBJ2-1): KAGVTQTPRYLIKTRGQQVTLSCSPISGHRSVSWYQQTPGQGLQFLFEYFSETQRNKGNFPGRFSGRQFSNSRSEMNVSTLELGDSALYLCASSVGTGGNEQFFGPGTRLTVL.